Listed here is a single TCR beta chain. The table came from immunoSEQ multiplex PCR; TCRdb's copy has only in-frame clones and leaves some out. The table records about 160,000 clones, under 90% of them present only once. This sample is drawn from a study of cytomegalovirus exposure and HLA in healthy donors. The germline V gene has CDR1 SGHTA and CDR2 FQGNSA. This CDR3 is 14 amino acids long. Germline trimming cut 3 bases from V and 4 bases from J; bases unmatched to any gene: 1. Separate from the approximately 720-subject first cohort, the approximately 120-subject validation cohort was the one that the donors belonged to.

The sample taken for sequencing was PBMCs. The J gene is TRBJ2-2, the V gene TRBV7-2; 8 positions match TRBD1. The receptor comes from a man aged 18 to 30 in good health and CMV-seropositive. CDR3 protein: CASSFTGGTGELFF. DNA of the CDR3: TGTGCCAGCAGCTTCACAGGGGGCACCGGGGAGCTGTTTTTT.